The T cell receptor (beta chain) described here comes from a study of CD8+ T cells in alopecia areata. In the study overall: Twice daily, treated patients received 5 to 10 mg of oral tofacitinib. Tofacitinib therapy lasting 6 to 18 months was followed by 6 months off drug.

Following RNA extraction, reverse transcription yielded cDNA that acted as the sequencing template. The data were produced by immunoSEQ multiplex PCR, yet TCRdb's version contains in-frame clones alone and is incomplete. The sample includes roughly 130,000 clones, over 50% of them seen just once. Trimming shortened V by 6 bases and J by 0 bases, and 15 bases separated the two germline ends. Germline-derived CDR1 and CDR2 are SGHVS and FQNEAQ. The CDR3 is 15 residues long. This clonotype originated in a human donor with alopecia areata. V usage is TRBV7-8 and J usage is TRBJ2-7; TRBD1 might be the D (6 bases). The input for sequencing was CD4+ T cells sorted from blood, taken at week 0. CDR3 in DNA: TGTGCCAGCAGTGCTCAGGGGTCGGGCTCCTACGAGCAGTACTTC. Translating it yields CASSAQGSGSYEQYF.